These 8 T cell receptor beta chains were all obtained from the same sample, sequenced in a study of blood T cell repertoires in COVID-19. Clones were read by immunoSEQ multiplex PCR, and TCRdb kept only the in-frame ones, dropping some. The sample gives 150,000 to 200,000 clones, over 80% of which show up once; around 4.6% is in the top ten. Sequencing was performed on peripheral blood. Every receptor here comes from a young man with COVID-19, enrolled during active disease.

This chain joins TRBV3-1 (or the pseudogene TRBV3-2) and TRBJ2-7, with D possibly matching TRBD2 (5 bases). V was trimmed by 0 bases and J by 2 bases, leaving 14 bases between them. The CDR3 covers 16 residues. CDR1 and CDR2 (germline): LGHDT, YNNKEL (reference sequence). The CDR3 nucleotides read TGTGCCAGCAGCCAAGAAGCGGTATACAGACCCTACGAGCAGTACTTC. Translating it yields CASSQEAVYRPYEQYF.

In regard to this clone: The junction shows a germline mismatch at one end, possibly a read error. The chain recombines TRBV7-8 with TRBJ2-7, with D tentatively TRBD2 (6 bases). In germline, CDR1 is SGHVS, CDR2 FQNEAQ. CDR3 length equals 15 residues. This CDR3 reads CASSLATEGPYEQYF. CDR3 DNA sequence: TGTGCCAGCAGCCTAGCTACGGAGGGGCCCTACGAGCAGTACTTC.

The chain carries TRBV9 and TRBJ1-2; TRBD1 is a possible D gene (5 bases). V lost 0 bases to trimming and J lost 7 bases, with 13 bases between them. Germline assignment: CDR1 SGDLS and CDR2 YYNGEE. This CDR3 is built from 14 residues. The CDR3 DNA is TGTGCCAGCAGCGTAGTTTGGGGGACTCCTGGCTACACCTTC. Residues: CASSVVWGTPGYTF.

Points on this clone: At one of its ends the junction is not consistent with the germline gene, which may arise from a read error. The rearrangement uses TRBV3-1 (or the pseudogene TRBV3-2) and TRBJ1-1, with a tentative D call TRBD1 (6 bases). In germline, CDR1 is LGHDT, CDR2 YNNKEL (reference sequence). The CDR3 has 13 residues. The CDR3, as DNA: TGTGTCAGCAGCCACGGACAGAGCACTGAAGCTTTCTTT. Its protein product is CVSSHGQSTEAFF.

This sequence joins TRBV24-1 and TRBJ2-7; TRBD2 might be the D (5 bases). The V end was cut by 7 bases, the J end by 7 bases, with 19 bases between. The germline CDR1 and CDR2 sequences are KGHDR and SFDVKD. The CDR3 extends over 14 amino acids. CDR3 nucleotides: TGTGCCACCAGCGAGACTACCGGGCCATGGGAGCAGTACTTC. The encoded protein is CATSETTGPWEQYF.

V and J are TRBV9 and TRBJ1-1; D possibly corresponds to TRBD1 (6 bases). V was clipped by 1 base and J by 5 bases, with 9 bases between them. The CDR3 contains 13 residues. CDR1 and CDR2 (germline): SGDLS, YYNGEE. CDR3 coding DNA: TGTGCCAGCAGCGTAACGAGGGGGACTGAAGCTTTCTTT. This sequence encodes CASSVTRGTEAFF.

V gene TRBV24-1 combines with J gene TRBJ2-3; the match to TRBD1 covers 9 bases. The CDR3 runs 17 residues. The germline V gene encodes CDR1 KGHDR and CDR2 SFDVKD. The V and J ends lost 4 bases and 3 bases, in that order; junction bases with no gene match: 10. The CDR3 reads CATSDYGQGRRTDTQYF. The CDR3, as DNA: TGTGCCACCAGTGACTATGGACAGGGGAGGAGGACAGATACGCAGTATTTT.

The chain uses TRBV12-3 or TRBV12-4 and TRBJ2-5; tentatively, D is TRBD2 (6 bases). V shed 2 bases and J shed 4 bases, with 8 bases lying between them. The CDR3 is 13 amino acids. The CDR3 here is CASSLLGGETQYF. CDR3 coding DNA: TGTGCCAGCAGTTTATTGGGGGGAGAGACCCAGTACTTC.